The 9 T cell receptor beta chains below come from one sample, sequenced in a study of blood T cell repertoires in COVID-19. Data came from immunoSEQ multiplex PCR; TCRdb stores just in-frame clones and leaves some out. The sample lists around 190,000 clones, about 83% occurring once. Sequencing was carried out using PBMCs or T cells enriched from blood (not recorded which). These receptors originate from a man aged 35 to 55 with acute COVID-19.

V usage is TRBV11-2 and J usage is TRBJ2-5; D perhaps matches TRBD1 (6 bases). The CDR3 consists of 12 residues. Germline assignment: CDR1 SGHAT and CDR2 FQNNGV. Trimming shortened V by 5 bases and J by 4 bases, and 8 bases separated the two germline ends. The CDR3 protein is CASSRGIETQYF. CDR3 in DNA: TGTGCCAGCAGCAGGGGGATAGAGACCCAGTACTTC.

The chain employs TRBV11-1 and TRBJ2-1; D may be TRBD2 (5 bases). The CDR3 totals 16 residues. Per the germline V gene, CDR1 is SGHAT and CDR2 is FQDESV (reference sequence). Trimming cost V 4 bases and J 6 bases, with 19 bases left between them. CDR3 nucleotides: TGTGCCAGCAGCTCCGTGGGTACGAACGGGATCAATGAGCAGTTCTTC. Residues: CASSSVGTNGINEQFF.

The chain combines TRBV24-1 with TRBJ2-7; 11 nucleotides match TRBD2. The CDR3 has 13 residues. Germline V gene lookup returns CDR1 KGHDR and CDR2 SFDVKD. The ends lost 9 bases at V and 7 bases at J; junction bases unmatched: 7. The CDR3 sequence: CATGLAGGREQYF. The CDR3 nucleotides read TGTGCCACCGGGCTAGCGGGAGGAAGGGAGCAGTACTTC.

V and J are TRBV5-1 and TRBJ1-5; 9 bases match TRBD1. The V gene's germline CDR1 is SGHRS and CDR2 YFSETQ. CDR3 length equals 15 residues. The V gene end was trimmed by 4 bases and the J gene end by 7 bases; junction bases not matched to a gene: 9. The CDR3 region is CASSQGQGEGQPQHF. CDR3 DNA: TGCGCCAGCAGCCAGGGACAGGGTGAGGGCCAGCCCCAGCATTTT. The entire variable domain, with the rest obtained from reference TRBV5-1 and TRBJ1-5, is as follows: KAGVTQTPRYLIKTRGQQVTLSCSPISGHRSVSWYQQTPGQGLQFLFEYFSETQRNKGNFPGRFSGRQFSNSRSEMNVSTLELGDSALYLCASSQGQGEGQPQHFGDGTRLSIL.

The chain combines TRBV10-1 with TRBJ2-3; 7 bases map to TRBD2. The length of the CDR3 is 13 residues. Germline CDR1 is WNHNN and CDR2 is SYGVQD (reference sequence). V was pared by 4 bases and J by 4 bases, with 2 bases of the junction left unmatched. CDR3 sequence reads: CASSGGGPDTQYF. The CDR3 DNA sequence: TGCGCCAGCAGTGGGGGGGGACCAGATACGCAGTATTTT.

The chain employs TRBV3-1 (or the pseudogene TRBV3-2) and TRBJ1-1; perhaps TRBD1 as D (6 bases). The germline gives CDR1 LGHDT, CDR2 YNNKEL (reference sequence). Trimming shortened V by 1 base and J by 6 bases, and 12 bases separated the two germline ends. This CDR3 comprises 14 residues. The CDR3 loop is CASSQGAGTSEAFF. In DNA form, the CDR3 reads TGTGCCAGCAGCCAAGGGGCCGGGACATCTGAAGCTTTCTTT.

This clone was seen just once. A read error may produce the germline difference seen at one junction end. The V and J genes are TRBV28 and TRBJ2-3, with 8 bases identical to TRBD2. Germline V gene data show CDR1 as MDHEN and CDR2 as SYDVKM. The CDR3 contains 14 residues. CDR3: CATLSGSRTDTQYF. The CDR3 region has the DNA TGCGCAACGTTAAGCGGGAGTAGAACAGATACGCAGTATTTT.

The rearrangement uses TRBV18 and TRBJ2-1, with 9 positions matching TRBD2. The germline gives CDR1 KGHSH, CDR2 LQKENI. The CDR3 is 14 amino acids. With V trimmed by 6 bases and J by 10 bases, 10 bases remained unmatched. In DNA form, the CDR3 reads TGTGCCAGCTCCTTCTGGCGGGAGGGCCGAGAGCAGTTCTTC. This gives the protein CASSFWREGREQFF. Full variable domain (outside the CDR3, taken from reference TRBV18 and TRBJ2-1): NAGVMQNPRHLVRRRGQEARLRCSPMKGHSHVYWYRQLPEEGLKFMVYLQKENIIDESGMPKERFSAEFPKEGPSILRIQQVVRGDSAAYFCASSFWREGREQFFGPGTRLTVL.

V is TRBV19 and J is TRBJ2-7, with 10 bases aligning to TRBD1. The J segment lost 3 bases and the V segment lost 7 bases, leaving 6 bases of the junction unmatched. This CDR3 region has 14 residues. Germline loops: CDR1 LNHDA, CDR2 SQIVND (reference sequence). This chain's CDR3 is CASTPGQGLYEQYF. CDR3 DNA sequence: TGTGCCAGTACGCCGGGACAGGGGCTCTACGAGCAGTACTTC.